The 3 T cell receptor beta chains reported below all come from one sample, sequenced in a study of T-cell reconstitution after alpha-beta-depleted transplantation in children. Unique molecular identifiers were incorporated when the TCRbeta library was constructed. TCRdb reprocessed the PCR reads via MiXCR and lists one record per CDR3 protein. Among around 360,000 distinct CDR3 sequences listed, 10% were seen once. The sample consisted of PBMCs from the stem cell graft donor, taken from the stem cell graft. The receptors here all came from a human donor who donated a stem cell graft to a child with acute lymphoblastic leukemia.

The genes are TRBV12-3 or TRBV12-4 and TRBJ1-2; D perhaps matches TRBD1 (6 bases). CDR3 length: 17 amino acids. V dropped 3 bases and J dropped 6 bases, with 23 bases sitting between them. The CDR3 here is CASSFRGQPGHGDGYTF. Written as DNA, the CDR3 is TGTGCCAGCAGTTTTCGGGGGCAACCGGGACACGGTGATGGCTACACCTTC.

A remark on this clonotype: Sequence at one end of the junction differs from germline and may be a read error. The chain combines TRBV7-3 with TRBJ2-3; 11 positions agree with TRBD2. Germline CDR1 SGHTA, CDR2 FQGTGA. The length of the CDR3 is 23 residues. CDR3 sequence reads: CASSLTPGGAQGLAVRSTDTQNF. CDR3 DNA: TGTGCCAGCAGCTTAACCCCAGGGGGCGCTCAGGGACTAGCGGTTCGCTCCACAGATACGCAGAATTTT. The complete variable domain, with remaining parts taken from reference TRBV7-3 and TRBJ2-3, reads GAGVSQTPSNKVTEKGKYVELRCDPISGHTALYWYRQSLGQGPEFLIYFQGTGAADDSGLPNDRFFAVRPEGSVSTLKIQRTERGDSAVYLCASSLTPGGAQGLAVRSTDTQNFGPGTRLTVL.

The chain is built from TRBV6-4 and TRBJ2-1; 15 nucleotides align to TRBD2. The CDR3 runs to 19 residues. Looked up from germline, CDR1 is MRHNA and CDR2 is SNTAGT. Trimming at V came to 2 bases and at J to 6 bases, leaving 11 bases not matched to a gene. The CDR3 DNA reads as TGTGCCAGCAGTGACCTCGGACTAGCGGGAGGGCCAATAGCCAATGAGCAGTTCTTC. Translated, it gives CASSDLGLAGGPIANEQFF.